This record concerns one T cell receptor beta chain sequence. The antigen remains unidentified. This record comes from a study of shared clonotypes between healthy human individuals. About the study: The cohort comprised a couple of women and a few men. Their ages spanned 18 to 49 years. Every donor yielded three CD4 naive, three CD4 memory, two CD8 naive and one CD8 memory plate. Overall study results and limits: Unshared clonotypes carried lower generation probabilities than those common to all four donors.

Terminally differentiated effector memory CD45RA+ cells were left out of the naive CD8 fraction, which was CD45RO-negative and positively selected for CCR7. Some clones are missing from TCRdb's copy, which holds only in-frame ones; the method was immunoSEQ multiplex PCR. The table shows roughly 1,800,000 clones, with just under 95% occurring only once. V was pared by 6 bases and J by 5 bases, with 7 bases of the junction left unmatched. Germline V gene lookup returns CDR1 SEHNR and CDR2 FQNEAQ (reference sequence). This CDR3 is 16 amino acids long. The sequenced sample consisted of naive CD8+ T cells sorted from blood. The chain recombines TRBV7-9 with TRBJ2-1; TRBD2 agrees at 13 bases. The sequence derives from a young man in good health. The CDR3, as DNA: TGTGCCAGCAGAACGGGACTAGCGGGACCGGACAATGAGCAGTTCTTC. It specifies CASRTGLAGPDNEQFF.